There are a few counts of the clone carrying this TCR beta chain. Its antigen remains unidentified. Each molecule of TCR cDNA was tagged with one unique molecular identifier. TCRdb processed the 5' RACE reads anew with MiXCR; each CDR3 protein has one entry. Of about 25,000 distinct CDR3 sequences listed, 6.9% were seen once; the top ten hold roughly an eighth. The data were obtained in a study of spatial heterogeneity in lung cancer. In the study overall: Fewer alpha-chain than beta-chain sequences were consistently detected. Overall study findings and caveats: The appearance of ubiquitous expanded tumor TCRs in blood was greater at resection than follow-up.

CDR1 and CDR2 (germline): SGHRS, YFSETQ. Deletions cut 0 bases from V and 7 bases from J, with 14 bases between. This CDR3 contains 14 residues. Time point specified: sample taken at primary tumor resection. Unsorted whole RNA of tumor, nontumor lung or frozen PBMC was sequenced. The donor group consisted of approximately 77 patients who had untreated, early-stage non-small cell lung cancer. The sequence was collected from a male donor with early-stage non-small cell lung cancer. The sample in question was PBMCs, obtained at surgery. The chain recombines TRBV5-1 with TRBJ2-7; D not resolved. The CDR3 region has the DNA TGCGCCAGCAGCTTGGGCTCCGCGGACGGGGAGCAGTACTTC. Residues: CASSLGSADGEQYF.